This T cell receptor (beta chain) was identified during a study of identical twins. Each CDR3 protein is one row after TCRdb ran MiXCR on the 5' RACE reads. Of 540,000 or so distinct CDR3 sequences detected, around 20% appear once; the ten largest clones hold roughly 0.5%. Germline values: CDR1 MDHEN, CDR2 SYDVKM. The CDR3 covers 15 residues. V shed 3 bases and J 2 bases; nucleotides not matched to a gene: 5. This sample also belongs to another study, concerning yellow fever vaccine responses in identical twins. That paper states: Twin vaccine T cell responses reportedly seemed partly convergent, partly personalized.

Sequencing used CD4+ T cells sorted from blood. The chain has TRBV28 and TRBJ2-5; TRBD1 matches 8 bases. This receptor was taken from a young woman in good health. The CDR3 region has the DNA TGTGCCAGCAGTTTGCCAGGACAGGGACAAGAGACCCAGTACTTC. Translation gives CASSLPGQGQETQYF.